This T cell receptor beta chain emerged from a study of cytomegalovirus exposure and HLA in healthy donors. Looking at the study overall: The approximately 670 first-cohort repertoires and the roughly 130 validation repertoires shared the same platform, a later analysis reported.

This CDR3 has 16 residues. The V and J ends lost 2 bases and 0 bases respectively, with 13 bases between them. From germline, CDR1 is SGHRS and CDR2 YFSETQ. The repertoire was sequenced with immunoSEQ multiplex PCR; TCRdb's copy has only in-frame clones and lacks some. The sample lists over 75,000 clones, roughly 91% occurring once. The receptor's source is a man aged 25-45 years in good health and CMV-seronegative. Specimen: PBMCs. V usage is TRBV5-1 and J usage is TRBJ2-3; possible D gene TRBD1, 5 bases. DNA for the CDR3: TGCGCCAGCAGCTTATACAGGCCAGAGAGCACAGATACGCAGTATTTT. Translated, it gives CASSLYRPESTDTQYF.